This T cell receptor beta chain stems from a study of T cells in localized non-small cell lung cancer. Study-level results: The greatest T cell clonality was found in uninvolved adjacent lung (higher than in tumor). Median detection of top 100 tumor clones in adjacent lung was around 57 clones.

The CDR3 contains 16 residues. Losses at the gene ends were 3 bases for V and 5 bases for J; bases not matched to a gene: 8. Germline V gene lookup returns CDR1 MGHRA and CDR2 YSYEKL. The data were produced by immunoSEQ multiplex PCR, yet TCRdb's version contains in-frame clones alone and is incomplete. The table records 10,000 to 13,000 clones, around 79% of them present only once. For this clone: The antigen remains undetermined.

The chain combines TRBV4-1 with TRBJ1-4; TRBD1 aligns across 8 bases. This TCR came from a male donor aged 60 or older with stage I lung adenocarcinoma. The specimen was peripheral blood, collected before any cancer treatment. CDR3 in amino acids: CASSQVANRGNEKLFF. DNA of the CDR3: TGCGCCAGCAGCCAGGTTGCCAACAGGGGGAATGAAAAACTGTTTTTT.